One and the same sample provided the 24 T cell receptor beta chains below, sequenced in a study of CXCR3-negative and CXCR3-positive naive CD8 T cells. UMI-labeled 5' RACE TRB cDNA libraries were prepared from the cells. TCRdb reprocessed the 5' RACE reads, keeping one entry per CDR3 protein, no DNA. The sample is made up of tens of thousands of distinct CDR3 sequences, and the top ten hold around 1.5% of it. Material: naive CXCR3- CD8+ T cells from blood. The subset here: CD45RO-CCR7+CD27+CD95- naive CD8+ T cells lacking CXCR3 (TNR3-). Source of these receptors: a human donor in good health. Some clones in this sample may be carry-over from other donors' samples.

The chain joins TRBV3-1 to TRBJ2-7; without DNA, the TCRdb call of TRBD1 cannot be checked. The CDR3 loop spans 15 amino acids. CDR1 and CDR2 from the germline V gene are LGHDT and YNNKEL (reference sequence). This chain's CDR3 is CASSNQDRGSYEQYF.

The CDR3 sequence is CASSLLEGDEQYF. The chain couples TRBV5-1 to TRBJ2-7; TCRdb selects TRBD2, and the lack of DNA leaves this call unchecked. Germline V gives CDR1 SGHRS, CDR2 YFSETQ. This CDR3 spans 13 amino acids.

The chain joins TRBV28 to TRBJ1-1; TCRdb's D gene call, TRBD1, goes unchecked for lack of DNA. Looked up from germline, CDR1 is MDHEN and CDR2 is SYDVKM. CDR3 length: 14 amino acids. The CDR3 is CASSWDRGRTEAFF. The complete variable domain, with remaining parts taken from reference TRBV28 and TRBJ1-1, reads DVKVTQSSRYLVKRTGEKVFLECVQDMDHENMFWYRQDPGLGLRLIYFSYDVKMKEKGDIPEGYSVSREKKERFSLILESASTNQTSMYLCASSWDRGRTEAFFGQGTRLTVV.

This chain connects TRBV30 to TRBJ1-1. The CDR3 is made up of 15 amino acids. Germline CDR1 reads GTSNPN; CDR2 reads SVGIG (reference sequence). The CDR3 sequence: CAWSPHRTENTEAFF. The full variable domain, its missing parts supplied by reference TRBV30 and TRBJ1-1, is SQTIHQWPATLVQPVGSPLSLECTVEGTSNPNLYWYRQAAGRGLQLLFYSVGIGQISSEVPQNLSASRPQDRQFILSSKKLLLSDSGFYLCAWSPHRTENTEAFFGQGTRLTVV.

The genes are TRBV5-1 and TRBJ2-7; TCRdb outputs TRBD1, but without DNA this stays unchecked. The CDR3 covers 14 residues. In germline, CDR1 is SGHRS, CDR2 YFSETQ. This chain's CDR3 is CASSPGTGPHEQYF.

The chain recombines TRBV4-3 with TRBJ2-1; TCRdb's assignment of TRBD1 cannot be checked, as there is no DNA. There are 13 residues in the CDR3. Germline V gene sequence: CDR1 LGHNA, CDR2 YSLEER. This CDR3 is CASSPGQYNEQFF.

The rearrangement uses TRBV4-2 and TRBJ1-1; the TRBD1 assignment by TCRdb is unverifiable without DNA. CDR3 length equals 16 residues. Per the germline V gene, CDR1 is LGHNA and CDR2 is YNFKEQ. The CDR3 loop reads CASSQVQGILNTEAFF.

V usage is TRBV28 and J usage is TRBJ2-4; TCRdb's D call of TRBD1 is untestable without DNA. Germline CDR1 MDHEN, CDR2 SYDVKM. This CDR3 contains 14 residues. The CDR3 protein is CASSPPSRGDIQYF. Looking up the rest from reference TRBV28 and TRBJ2-4 gives the full variable domain: DVKVTQSSRYLVKRTGEKVFLECVQDMDHENMFWYRQDPGLGLRLIYFSYDVKMKEKGDIPEGYSVSREKKERFSLILESASTNQTSMYLCASSPPSRGDIQYFGAGTRLSVL.

This CDR3 is CASTRDSPSYNEQFF. The chain joins TRBV28 to TRBJ2-1; TCRdb names TRBD1, which stays unverified in the absence of DNA. This CDR3 contains 15 residues. Germline CDR1 reads MDHEN; CDR2 reads SYDVKM.

CDR3 sequence reads: CTSSQDGWRVNEQFF. This sequence joins TRBV1 and TRBJ2-1; TCRdb's D gene call, TRBD2, goes unchecked for lack of DNA. TRBV1 is listed as a pseudogene. The CDR3 loop spans 15 amino acids.

The chain combines TRBV7-8 with TRBJ2-7; TCRdb proposes TRBD2, but this gene call is untestable without DNA. Germline CDR1 and CDR2: SGHVS and FQNEAQ. The CDR3 contains 15 residues. CDR3 amino acids: CASSSLAGDGYEQYF.

The V and J genes are TRBV6-2 or TRBV6-3 and TRBJ2-7; TCRdb's assignment of TRBD2 cannot be checked, as there is no DNA. Per the germline V gene, CDR1 is MNHEY and CDR2 is SVGEGT. This CDR3 region has 15 residues. The chain's CDR3 is CASTETAGGPYEQYF.

The chain is built from TRBV5-5 and TRBJ1-2. This CDR3 comprises 14 residues. Germline CDR1 and CDR2: SGHKS and YYEKEE (reference sequence). This chain's CDR3 is CASSLSSPNYGYTF.

The chain employs TRBV5-1 and TRBJ2-3; TCRdb's D call of TRBD1 is untestable without DNA. From germline, CDR1 is SGHRS and CDR2 YFSETQ. This CDR3 region has 13 residues. The CDR3 protein is CASSLGPGDTQYF.

The V gene is TRBV5-6, the J gene TRBJ2-5; with no DNA, the TCRdb D assignment of TRBD2 cannot be verified. This CDR3 has 16 amino acids. Germline CDR1 and CDR2: SGHDT and YYEEEE. The CDR3 reads CASSSLAASPRETQYF.

V usage is TRBV27 and J usage is TRBJ2-7; TCRdb indicates TRBD1, and absent DNA this call remains unverified. Germline lookup yields CDR1 MNHEY and CDR2 SMNVEV (reference sequence). CDR3 length: 15 amino acids. The CDR3 is CASSLRGVISYEQYF.

The J gene is TRBJ2-7, the V gene TRBV11-2; TCRdb indicates TRBD2, and absent DNA this call remains unverified. The germline CDR1 and CDR2 sequences are SGHAT and FQNNGV. The CDR3 contains 14 residues. This CDR3 is CASSLSGMSVEQYF.

The V and J genes are TRBV28 and TRBJ2-1; without DNA, the TCRdb call of TRBD1 cannot be checked. The CDR3 covers 14 residues. CDR1 and CDR2 (germline): MDHEN, SYDVKM. CDR3 sequence: CASSRDRFFNEQFF.

This rearrangement joins TRBV2 to TRBJ2-3; TCRdb selects TRBD1, and the lack of DNA leaves this call unchecked. From germline, CDR1 is SNHLY and CDR2 FYNNEI. The CDR3 length is 16 residues. The CDR3 protein is CASSDPDRASTGTQYF.

The rearrangement uses TRBV20-1 and TRBJ1-6; the D call from TCRdb, TRBD1, cannot be confirmed without DNA. The CDR3 has 15 amino acids. The germline CDR1 and CDR2 sequences are DFQATT and SNEGSKA (reference sequence). This CDR3 reads CSAEPDRACDSPLHF.

This sequence joins TRBV12-3 or TRBV12-4 and TRBJ2-7; TCRdb names TRBD2, which stays unverified in the absence of DNA. The CDR3 has 13 amino acids. CDR3 loop: CASSRFREGEQYF.

The chain joins TRBV7-3 to TRBJ1-1. This CDR3 spans 14 amino acids. Germline CDR1 reads SGHTA; CDR2 reads FQGTGA. Here the CDR3 reads CASSSGEGHTEAFF.

J is TRBJ2-1 and V is TRBV4-3. The V gene's germline CDR1 is LGHNA and CDR2 YSLEER. The CDR3 loop spans 14 amino acids. The CDR3 protein is CASSHTVGNNEQFF.

The rearrangement links TRBV29-1 to TRBJ2-7. This CDR3 spans 12 amino acids. Germline CDR1 is SQVTM and CDR2 is ANQGSEA. CDR3 amino acids: CSVADTTYEQYF.